Listed here are 24 T cell receptor beta chains from one sample, sequenced in a study of blood T cell repertoires in COVID-19 (dated by TCRdb to between 2020 and 2021). Libraries were made using the immunoSEQ multiplex PCR assay. The table was pulled from immuneACCESS by TCRdb, which kept in-frame rearrangements only. Such tables lose some clones; where checked, under half of the loss comes from unresolved V genes, and the rest has no known cause. The sample table lists roughly 65,000 clones, over 80% of them with a count of one. The leading ten clones occupy roughly two fifths of the sample. Material for sequencing was peripheral blood. Source of these receptors: a human donor in a cohort sampled during active COVID-19.

The chain has TRBV5-1 and TRBJ2-1, with D maybe TRBD2 (5 bases). Trimming removed 3 bases from V and 1 base from J, with 5 bases in between. The CDR3 is 13 amino acids. Per the germline V gene, CDR1 is SGHRS and CDR2 is YFSETQ. The CDR3 sequence: CASSSGSYNEQFF. In DNA, the CDR3 is TGCGCCAGCAGCTCGGGATCCTACAATGAGCAGTTCTTC.

The V and J genes are TRBV19 and TRBJ1-5; perhaps TRBD1 as D (6 bases). The germline gives CDR1 LNHDA, CDR2 SQIVND (reference sequence). V was clipped by 7 bases and J by 8 bases, with 15 bases between them. The CDR3 loop spans 13 amino acids. The DNA for the CDR3 is TGTGCCAGTACCCACAGGGTTCAAGAGCCCCAGCATTTT. Amino acid sequence: CASTHRVQEPQHF. The full variable domain, completed using reference TRBV19 and TRBJ1-5, is DGGITQSPKYLFRKEGQNVTLSCEQNLNHDAMYWYRQDPGQGLRLIYYSQIVNDFQKGDIAEGYSVSREKKESFPLTVTSAQKNPTAFYLCASTHRVQEPQHFGDGTRLSIL.

V gene TRBV3-1 (or the pseudogene TRBV3-2) combines with J gene TRBJ2-7; 9 bases align to TRBD2. The CDR3 is 13 residues long. V was pared by 3 bases and J by 3 bases, with 0 bases of the junction left unmatched. CDR1 and CDR2 (germline): LGHDT, YNNKEL (reference sequence). The DNA for the CDR3 is TGTGCCAGCAGCCATAGCGGGGGCTACGAGCAGTACTTC. It translates to CASSHSGGYEQYF.

The chain uses TRBV6-2 or TRBV6-3 and TRBJ2-3; 12 nucleotides agree with TRBD2. The J segment lost 2 bases and the V segment lost 4 bases, leaving 7 bases of the junction unmatched. Germline lookup yields CDR1 MNHEY and CDR2 SVGEGT. The CDR3 has 17 residues. The CDR3 DNA follows: TGTGCCAGCAGTTCGGGCCGGACTAGCGGGATCACAGATACGCAGTATTTT. Encoded protein: CASSSGRTSGITDTQYF.

The rearrangement uses TRBV10-2 and TRBJ2-7; 7 bases agree with TRBD1. V gave up 6 bases and J gave up 3 bases; unmatched junction bases: 5. This CDR3 is built from 13 residues. The germline V gene has CDR1 WSHSY and CDR2 SAAADI. The CDR3 loop reads CASRTGSIYEQYF. The CDR3 region has the DNA TGCGCCAGCAGGACAGGGAGCATCTACGAGCAGTACTTC.

V is TRBV7-3 and J is TRBJ2-2; possible D gene TRBD2, 6 bases. Trimming left V 1 base short and J 6 bases short, with 9 bases between. The CDR3 is 14 amino acids. Germline loops: CDR1 SGHTA, CDR2 FQGTGA. Here the CDR3 reads CASSLMASAGELFF. CDR3 nucleotides: TGTGCCAGCAGCTTAATGGCTAGCGCCGGGGAGCTGTTTTTT.

The J gene is TRBJ2-1, the V gene TRBV5-4, with 8 bases lining up with TRBD2. The CDR3 runs 15 residues. The germline V gene has CDR1 SGHNT and CDR2 YYREEE (reference sequence). The J segment lost 3 bases and the V segment lost 2 bases, leaving 4 bases of the junction unmatched. The CDR3 loop is CASSLPLAVYNEQFF. DNA of the CDR3: TGTGCCAGCAGCTTACCACTAGCGGTCTACAATGAGCAGTTCTTC. Combining the CDR3 with reference TRBV5-4 and TRBJ2-1 gives the whole variable domain ETGVTQSPTHLIKTRGQQVTLRCSSQSGHNTVSWYQQALGQGPQFIFQYYREEENGRGNFPPRFSGLQFPNYSSELNVNALELDDSALYLCASSLPLAVYNEQFFGPGTRLTVL.

The gene calls are TRBV5-4 and TRBJ1-1; TRBD1 matches 7 bases. The CDR3 runs 14 residues. V shed 4 bases and J 0 bases; nucleotides not matched to a gene: 3. CDR1 SGHNT and CDR2 YYREEE come from the germline V gene (reference sequence). The DNA of the CDR3 is TGTGCCAGCAGCGTGGGACAGTTGAACACTGAAGCTTTCTTT. Protein sequence: CASSVGQLNTEAFF.

This clone is a singleton in its sample. The chain carries TRBV5-1 and TRBJ2-2; a weak D match, TRBD1 (8 bases). V was trimmed by 5 bases and J by 4 bases, leaving 15 bases between them. The germline gives CDR1 SGHRS, CDR2 YFSETQ. The CDR3 runs to 15 residues. The CDR3 coding sequence is TGCGCCAGCAGTAAGACAGGGGAGGGCACCGGGGAGCTGTTTTTT. Its translation: CASSKTGEGTGELFF.

This rearrangement joins TRBV5-6 to TRBJ2-1; the match to TRBD1 covers 7 bases. The length of the CDR3 is 16 residues. The germline CDR1 and CDR2 sequences are SGHDT and YYEEEE. V dropped 4 bases and J dropped 0; count of bases not matched to a gene: 7. The CDR3 protein is CASSKRTGYSYNEQFF. For the CDR3, the DNA is TGTGCCAGCAGCAAAAGGACAGGTTACTCCTACAATGAGCAGTTCTTC.

CDR3 loop: CASSPNTNTGELFF. In DNA form, the CDR3 reads TGTGCCAGCAGCCCGAACACCAACACCGGGGAGCTGTTTTTT. The rearrangement uses TRBV9 and TRBJ2-2; no definite D call. Germline loops: CDR1 SGDLS, CDR2 YYNGEE. This CDR3 comprises 14 residues. Trimming left V 4 bases short and J 2 bases short, with 9 bases between. Together with reference TRBV9 and TRBJ2-2, the CDR3 gives the full variable domain: DSGVTQTPKHLITATGQRVTLRCSPRSGDLSVYWYQQSLDQGLQFLIQYYNGEERAKGNILERFSAQQFPDLHSELNLSSLELGDSALYFCASSPNTNTGELFFGEGSRLTVL.

The chain links TRBV19 to TRBJ1-4; D is undetermined. V was cut by 4 bases and J by 7 bases, with 19 bases left in between. In germline, CDR1 is LNHDA, CDR2 SQIVND (reference sequence). The CDR3 is 16 residues long. CDR3 nucleotides: TGTGCCAGTAGTAATCGTGGCGCCCCACGCGGTGAAAAACTGTTTTTT. Translating it yields CASSNRGAPRGEKLFF.

V and J are TRBV7-8 and TRBJ2-2, with D perhaps TRBD2 (6 bases). The CDR3 has 16 amino acids. Germline CDR1 is SGHVS and CDR2 is FQNEAQ. The ends were cut back, 8 bases at V and 0 bases at J, with 16 bases in the middle. Here the CDR3 reads CASPGLAGPNTGELFF. The CDR3 DNA is TGTGCCAGCCCGGGGTTGGCGGGGCCGAACACCGGGGAGCTGTTTTTT.

The chain combines TRBV6-2 or TRBV6-3 with TRBJ2-7, with D perhaps TRBD2 (6 bases). CDR3 size: 14 residues. Trimming removed 6 bases at V and 5 bases at J, with 17 bases between. Germline values: CDR1 MNHEY, CDR2 SVGEGT. The CDR3 loop is CASSQDERGNEQYF. Written as DNA, the CDR3 is TGTGCCAGCAGCCAAGATGAGCGCGGGAACGAGCAGTACTTC.

The rearrangement joins TRBV6-2 or TRBV6-3 to TRBJ2-7; the match to TRBD1 covers 10 bases. Germline lookup yields CDR1 MNHEY and CDR2 SVGEGT. With V trimmed by 3 bases and J by 7 bases, 12 bases remained unmatched. This CDR3 contains 16 residues. In DNA, the CDR3 is TGTGCCAGCAGTTATTTGAACCGACAGGGGGCAGGGGAGCAGTACTTC. It is translated as CASSYLNRQGAGEQYF.

This clone was counted a few times. The V call is TRBV5-1, the J call TRBJ2-7; 13 bases match TRBD2. The CDR3 spans 18 residues. J gave up 3 bases and V 4 bases, and 13 bases lay outside the gene matches. Per germline, CDR1 SGHRS and CDR2 YFSETQ. The CDR3 nucleotides read TGCGCCAGCAGCCTTGGCCCATTAGGGACTAGCGGGAACTACGAGCAGTACTTC. It encodes CASSLGPLGTSGNYEQYF.

This clone has just one count. V is TRBV6-1 and J is TRBJ1-2; 7 bases align to TRBD1. This CDR3 contains 16 residues. The ends lost 2 bases at V and 0 bases at J; junction bases unmatched: 6. Germline V gives CDR1 MNHNS, CDR2 SASEGT. CDR3 in amino acids: CASSERQGVANYGYTF. The CDR3 DNA reads as TGTGCCAGCAGTGAACGGCAGGGGGTGGCTAACTATGGCTACACCTTC.

The chain couples TRBV30 to TRBJ2-2; D might be TRBD2 (6 bases). This CDR3 spans 14 amino acids. The V and J ends lost 3 bases and 4 bases respectively, with 12 bases between them. In germline, CDR1 is GTSNPN, CDR2 SVGIG (reference sequence). The CDR3 here is CAWRGGAGTGELFF. The CDR3, as DNA: TGTGCCTGGAGAGGCGGGGCTGGCACCGGGGAGCTGTTTTTT. Supplemented by reference TRBV30 and TRBJ2-2, the full variable domain reads SQTIHQWPATLVQPVGSPLSLECTVEGTSNPNLYWYRQAAGRGLQLLFYSVGIGQISSEVPQNLSASRPQDRQFILSSKKLLLSDSGFYLCAWRGGAGTGELFFGEGSRLTVL.

The J gene is TRBJ1-5, the V gene TRBV15; D remains unclear. Germline-derived CDR1 and CDR2 are LNHNV and YYDKDF (reference sequence). The V and J ends lost 0 bases and 3 bases respectively, with 3 bases between them. The CDR3 covers 13 residues. In DNA, the CDR3 is TGTGCCACCAGCAGAGACTTCAATCAGCCCCAGCATTTT. Translated, it gives CATSRDFNQPQHF.

This clone was counted only a few times. The V gene is TRBV2, the J gene TRBJ1-1; possibly TRBD1 for D (6 bases). The germline V gene has CDR1 SNHLY and CDR2 FYNNEI. Trimming left V 4 bases short and J 7 bases short, with 13 bases between. This CDR3 comprises 13 residues. CDR3 in amino acids: CASSVERGSEAFF. The CDR3 DNA follows: TGTGCCAGCAGTGTAGAGAGGGGGAGTGAAGCTTTCTTT.

This clone was observed once. CDR3 residues: CASSLVAASYEQYF. In nucleotides, the CDR3 is TGTGCCAGCAGCTTAGTCGCAGCGTCCTACGAGCAGTACTTC. The chain carries TRBV11-2 and TRBJ2-7; no reliable D call. Germline CDR1 is SGHAT and CDR2 is FQNNGV. The CDR3 runs to 14 residues. The germline V and J ends were trimmed by 1 base and 1 base, with 8 bases remaining between them. The full variable domain, its missing parts supplied by reference TRBV11-2 and TRBJ2-7, is EAGVAQSPRYKIIEKRQSVAFWCNPISGHATLYWYQQILGQGPKLLIQFQNNGVVDDSQLPKDRFSAERLKGVDSTLKIQPAKLEDSAVYLCASSLVAASYEQYFGPGTRLTVT.

This rearrangement joins TRBV19 to TRBJ2-2; D remains unclear. V was pared by 1 base and J by 1 base, with 4 bases between. This CDR3 contains 14 residues. Looked up from germline, CDR1 is LNHDA and CDR2 is SQIVND (reference sequence). As DNA, the CDR3 is TGTGCCAGTAGTATAGGAGTGAACACCGGGGAGCTGTTTTTT. Protein sequence: CASSIGVNTGELFF.

The genes are TRBV7-9 and TRBJ2-1, with D perhaps TRBD1 (5 bases). The germline V gene encodes CDR1 SEHNR and CDR2 FQNEAQ (reference sequence). The CDR3 extends over 14 amino acids. With 1 base removed from V and 9 bases from J, the gap between germline ends came to 13 bases. The CDR3 coding sequence is TGTGCCAGCAGCTTAGTGCAGGGCCTAGGTGAGCAGTTCTTC. Translated, it gives CASSLVQGLGEQFF.

A few counts support this clone. V and J are TRBV18 and TRBJ1-5; 9 bases align to TRBD1. V was pared by 4 bases and J by 0 bases, with 10 bases of the junction left unmatched. CDR3 length: 18 residues. The V gene's germline CDR1 is KGHSH and CDR2 LQKENI. Written as DNA, the CDR3 is TGTGCCAGCTCACGGGACAGGGTCAAACTATATAGCAATCAGCCCCAGCATTTT. This translates into CASSRDRVKLYSNQPQHF.